The clone carrying this T cell receptor beta chain showed up many times. The data were taken from a study of T cells in Graves' hyperthyroidism and ophthalmopathy. The CDR3 has 17 residues. The germline CDR1 and CDR2 sequences are SGHVS and FQNEAQ. V gave up 5 bases and J gave up 4 bases; unmatched junction bases: 12. Each diagnosis drew on symptoms, thyroxine, TRAb, thyroid ultrasound and orbital computed tomography findings. RNA transcripts served as the template for amplifying TCR beta CDR3 regions. HTBI primers were used for first-round RT-PCR of the TCR CDR3. TCRdb analysed the multiplex PCR reads with MiXCR anew, one entry per CDR3 protein. The sample contains 250,000 to 300,000 distinct CDR3 sequences, more than 12% of which appear only once.

The TCR sequence derives from a middle-aged woman with Graves' hyperthyroidism that later progressed to Graves' ophthalmopathy. Sequences were obtained from blood. The J gene is TRBJ2-1, the V gene TRBV7-8, with TRBD2 matching over 9 bases. This CDR3 reads CASSSTLAGVPYNEQFF. The DNA of the CDR3 is TGTGCCAGCAGCAGCACCTTAGCGGGAGTACCTTACAATGAGCAGTTCTTC. Supplemented by reference TRBV7-8 and TRBJ2-1, the full variable domain reads GAGVSQSPRYKVAKRGQDVALRCDPISGHVSLFWYQQALGQGPEFLTYFQNEAQLDKSGLPSDRFFAERPEGSVSTLKIQRTQQEDSAVYLCASSSTLAGVPYNEQFFGPGTRLTVL.